The clone carrying this T cell receptor beta chain has a handful of counts. A read error may be the cause here, since a much bigger clone is one base away. The data originate from a study of blood T cell repertoires in COVID-19. Overall study context: Italy, Spain and the United States were the sources of the convalescent and acute COVID-19 samples. T cells, B-cell-depleted T cells, or PBMCs provided the cDNA or gDNA that served as material.

The V segment lost 8 bases and the J segment 4 bases; nucleotides outside the gene matches: 5. CDR1 is MDHEN and CDR2 is SYDVKM in the germline V gene. The CDR3 sequence is 14 residues long. Source study methods: Amplifying reference gene primers gave estimates of nucleated cell counts. TCRdb keeps only in-frame clones here, not all; method: immunoSEQ multiplex PCR. V, J and clone size reflect that table, while D and trimming were determined from the DNA. Of some 530,000 clones listed, approximately 83% were seen once; the top ten hold roughly 3.2%. The clonotype was recovered from a human donor in a cohort sampled during active COVID-19. The chain joins TRBV28 to TRBJ2-1, with 10 bases lining up with TRBD2. The sequenced sample was peripheral blood. The DNA of the CDR3 is TGTGCCAGCTTCCATAGCGGGAGGTACAATGAGCAGTTCTTC. Translation gives CASFHSGRYNEQFF.